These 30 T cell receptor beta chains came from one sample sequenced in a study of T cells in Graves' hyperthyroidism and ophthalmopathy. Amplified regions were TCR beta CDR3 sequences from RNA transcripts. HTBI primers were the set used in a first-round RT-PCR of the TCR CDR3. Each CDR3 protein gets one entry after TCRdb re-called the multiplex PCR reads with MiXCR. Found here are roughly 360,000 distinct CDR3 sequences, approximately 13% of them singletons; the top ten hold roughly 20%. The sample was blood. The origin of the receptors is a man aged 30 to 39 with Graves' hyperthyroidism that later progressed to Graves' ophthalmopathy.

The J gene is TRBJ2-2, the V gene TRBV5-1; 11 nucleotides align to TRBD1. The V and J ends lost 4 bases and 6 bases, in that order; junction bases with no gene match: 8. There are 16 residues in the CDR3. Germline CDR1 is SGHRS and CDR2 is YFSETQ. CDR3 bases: TGCGCCAGCAGCACCGGGACAGGGGGTATTCCCGGGGAGCTGTTTTTT. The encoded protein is CASSTGTGGIPGELFF.

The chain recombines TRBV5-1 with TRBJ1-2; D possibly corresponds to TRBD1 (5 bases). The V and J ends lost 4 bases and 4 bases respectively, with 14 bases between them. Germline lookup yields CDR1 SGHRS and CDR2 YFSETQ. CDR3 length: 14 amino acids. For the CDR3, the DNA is TGCGCCAGCAGCCCGGCGGGGGTCGCCTATGGCTACACCTTC. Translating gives CASSPAGVAYGYTF.

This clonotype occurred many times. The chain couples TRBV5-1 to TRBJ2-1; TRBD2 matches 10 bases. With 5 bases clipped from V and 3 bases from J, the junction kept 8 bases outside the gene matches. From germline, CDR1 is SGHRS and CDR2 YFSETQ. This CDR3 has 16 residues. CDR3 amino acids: CASSRIAGGLYNEQFF. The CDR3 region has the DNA TGCGCCAGCAGTCGTATAGCGGGGGGCCTCTACAATGAGCAGTTCTTC. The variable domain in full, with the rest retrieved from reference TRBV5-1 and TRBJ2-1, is KAGVTQTPRYLIKTRGQQVTLSCSPISGHRSVSWYQQTPGQGLQFLFEYFSETQRNKGNFPGRFSGRQFSNSRSEMNVSTLELGDSALYLCASSRIAGGLYNEQFFGPGTRLTVL.

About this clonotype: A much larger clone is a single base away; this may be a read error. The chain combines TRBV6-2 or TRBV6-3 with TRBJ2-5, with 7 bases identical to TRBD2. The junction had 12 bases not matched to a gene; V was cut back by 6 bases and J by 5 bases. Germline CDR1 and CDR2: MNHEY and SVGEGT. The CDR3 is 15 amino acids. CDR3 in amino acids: CASSSPYGGLETQYF. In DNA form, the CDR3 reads TGTGCCAGCAGCTCCCCTTACGGGGGGTTGGAGACCCAGTACTTC.

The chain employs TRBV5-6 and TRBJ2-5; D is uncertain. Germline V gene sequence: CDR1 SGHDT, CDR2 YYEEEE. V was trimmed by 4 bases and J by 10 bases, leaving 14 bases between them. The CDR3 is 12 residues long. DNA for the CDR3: TGTGCCAGCAGCACTGGACCTAACCTCCAGTACTTC. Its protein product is CASSTGPNLQYF.

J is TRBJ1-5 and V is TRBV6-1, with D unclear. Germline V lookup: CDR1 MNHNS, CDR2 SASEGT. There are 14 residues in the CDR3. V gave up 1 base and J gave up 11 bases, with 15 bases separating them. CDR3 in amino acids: CASSEGRSIRAQHF. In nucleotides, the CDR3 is TGTGCCAGCAGTGAAGGTCGCAGCATTAGAGCCCAGCATTTT.

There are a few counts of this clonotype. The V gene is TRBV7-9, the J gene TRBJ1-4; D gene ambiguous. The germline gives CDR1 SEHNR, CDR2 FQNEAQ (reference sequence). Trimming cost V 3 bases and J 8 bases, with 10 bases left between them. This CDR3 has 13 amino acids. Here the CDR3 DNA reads TGTGCCAGCAGCTTGCAGGAGGAGGAAAAACTGTTTTTT. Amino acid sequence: CASSLQEEEKLFF.

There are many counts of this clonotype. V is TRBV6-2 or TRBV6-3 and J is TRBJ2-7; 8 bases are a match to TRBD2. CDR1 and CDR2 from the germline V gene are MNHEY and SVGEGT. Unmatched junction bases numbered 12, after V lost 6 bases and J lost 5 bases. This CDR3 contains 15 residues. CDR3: CASSDPGLGHHEQYF. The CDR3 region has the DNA TGTGCCAGCAGCGATCCGGGACTAGGGCACCACGAGCAGTACTTC.

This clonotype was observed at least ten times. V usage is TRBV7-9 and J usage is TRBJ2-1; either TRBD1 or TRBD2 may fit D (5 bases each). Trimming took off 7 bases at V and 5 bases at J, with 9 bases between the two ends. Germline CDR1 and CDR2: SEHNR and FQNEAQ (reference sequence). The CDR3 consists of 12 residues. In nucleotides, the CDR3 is TGTGCCAGCACTAGAGGGGACAATGAGCAGTTCTTC. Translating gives CASTRGDNEQFF.

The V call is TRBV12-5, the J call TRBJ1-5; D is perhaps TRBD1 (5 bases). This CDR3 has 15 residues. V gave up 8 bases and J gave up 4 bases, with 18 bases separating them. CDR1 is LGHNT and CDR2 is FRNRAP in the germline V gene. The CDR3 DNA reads TGTGCTAGTTCAGATGACTCAGGGTCGAATCAGCCCCAGCATTTT. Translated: CASSDDSGSNQPQHF.

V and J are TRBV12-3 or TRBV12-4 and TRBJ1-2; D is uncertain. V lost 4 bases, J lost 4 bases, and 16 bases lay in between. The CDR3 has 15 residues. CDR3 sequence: CASSSSQSAAYGYTF. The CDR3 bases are TGTGCCAGCAGTTCATCACAGAGCGCTGCCTATGGCTACACCTTC.

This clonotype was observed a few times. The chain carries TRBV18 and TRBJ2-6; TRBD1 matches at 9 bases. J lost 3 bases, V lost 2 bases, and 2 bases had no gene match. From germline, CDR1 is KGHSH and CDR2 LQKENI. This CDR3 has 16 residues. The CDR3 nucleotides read TGTGCCAGCTCACCAGGACAGGGGTATGGGGCCAACGTCCTGACTTTC. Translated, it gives CASSPGQGYGANVLTF.

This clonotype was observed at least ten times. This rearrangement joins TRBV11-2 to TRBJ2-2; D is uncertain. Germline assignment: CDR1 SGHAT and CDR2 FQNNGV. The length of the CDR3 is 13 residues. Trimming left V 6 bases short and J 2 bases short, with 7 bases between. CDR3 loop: CASRPINTGELFF. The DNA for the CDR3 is TGTGCCAGCAGGCCTATAAACACCGGGGAGCTGTTTTTT.

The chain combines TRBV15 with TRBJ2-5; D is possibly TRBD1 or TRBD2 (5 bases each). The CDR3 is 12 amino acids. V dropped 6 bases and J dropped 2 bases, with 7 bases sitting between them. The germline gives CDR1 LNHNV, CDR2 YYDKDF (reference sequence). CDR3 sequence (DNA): TGTGCCACCAGGTGGGGGCAAGAGACCCAGTACTTC. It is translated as CATRWGQETQYF.

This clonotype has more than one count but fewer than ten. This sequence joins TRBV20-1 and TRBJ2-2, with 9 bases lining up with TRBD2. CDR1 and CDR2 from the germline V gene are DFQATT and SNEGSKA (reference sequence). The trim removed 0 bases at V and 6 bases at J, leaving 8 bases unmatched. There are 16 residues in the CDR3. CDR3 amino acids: CSAREFGGGAAGELFF. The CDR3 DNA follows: TGCAGTGCTAGAGAGTTTGGCGGGGGGGCAGCCGGGGAGCTGTTTTTT.

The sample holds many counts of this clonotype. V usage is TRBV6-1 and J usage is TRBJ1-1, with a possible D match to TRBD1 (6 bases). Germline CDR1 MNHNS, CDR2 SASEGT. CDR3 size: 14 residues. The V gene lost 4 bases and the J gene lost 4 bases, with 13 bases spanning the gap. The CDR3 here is CASSGGRGVTEAFF. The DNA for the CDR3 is TGTGCCAGCAGTGGCGGCAGGGGCGTCACTGAAGCTTTCTTT.

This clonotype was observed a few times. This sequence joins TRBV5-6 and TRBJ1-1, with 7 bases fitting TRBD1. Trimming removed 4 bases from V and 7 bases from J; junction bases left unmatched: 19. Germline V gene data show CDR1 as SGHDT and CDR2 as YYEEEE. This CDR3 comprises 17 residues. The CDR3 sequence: CASSPQPRRDWTGEAFF. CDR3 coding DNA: TGTGCCAGCAGCCCGCAACCCCGCCGCGACTGGACAGGTGAAGCTTTCTTT.

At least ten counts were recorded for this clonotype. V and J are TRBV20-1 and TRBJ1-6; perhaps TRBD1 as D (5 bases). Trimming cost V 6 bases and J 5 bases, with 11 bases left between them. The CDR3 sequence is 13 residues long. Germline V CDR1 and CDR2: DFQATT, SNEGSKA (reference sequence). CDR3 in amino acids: CSARSQDNSPLHF. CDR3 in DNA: TGCAGTGCAAGATCACAGGATAATTCACCCCTCCACTTT.

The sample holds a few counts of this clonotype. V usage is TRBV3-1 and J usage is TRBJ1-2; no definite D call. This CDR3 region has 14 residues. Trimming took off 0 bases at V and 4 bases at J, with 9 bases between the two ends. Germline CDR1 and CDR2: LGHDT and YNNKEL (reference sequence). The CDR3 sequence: CASSQDWAGYGYTF. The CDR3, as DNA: TGTGCCAGCAGCCAAGATTGGGCGGGCTATGGCTACACCTTC.

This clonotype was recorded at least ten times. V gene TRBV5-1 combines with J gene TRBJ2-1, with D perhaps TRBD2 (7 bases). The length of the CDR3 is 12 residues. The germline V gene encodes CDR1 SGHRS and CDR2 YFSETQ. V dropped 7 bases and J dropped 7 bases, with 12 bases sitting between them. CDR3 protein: CASGGAFNEQFF. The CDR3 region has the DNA TGCGCCAGCGGGGGGGCCTTTAATGAGCAGTTCTTC.

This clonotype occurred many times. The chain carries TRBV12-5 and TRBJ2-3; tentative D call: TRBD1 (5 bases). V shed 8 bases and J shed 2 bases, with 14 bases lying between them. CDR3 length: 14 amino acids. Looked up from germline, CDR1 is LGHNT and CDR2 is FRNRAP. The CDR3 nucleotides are TGTGCTAGTAATGTGGGGCGTAACACAGATACGCAGTATTTT. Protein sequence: CASNVGRNTDTQYF.

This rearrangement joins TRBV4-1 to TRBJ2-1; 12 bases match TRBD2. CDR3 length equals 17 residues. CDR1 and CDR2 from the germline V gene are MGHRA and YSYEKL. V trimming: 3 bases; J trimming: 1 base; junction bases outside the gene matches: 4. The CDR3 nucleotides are TGCGCCAGCAGCCACCCGACTAGCGGGGGTTCCTACAATGAGCAGTTCTTC. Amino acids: CASSHPTSGGSYNEQFF.

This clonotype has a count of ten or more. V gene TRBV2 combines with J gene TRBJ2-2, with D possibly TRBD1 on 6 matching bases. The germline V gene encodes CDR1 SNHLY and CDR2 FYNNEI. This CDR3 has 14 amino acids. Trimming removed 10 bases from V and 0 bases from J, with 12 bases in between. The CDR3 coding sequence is TGTGCCACCAGAGGGGGACCGAACACCGGGGAGCTGTTTTTT. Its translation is CATRGGPNTGELFF.

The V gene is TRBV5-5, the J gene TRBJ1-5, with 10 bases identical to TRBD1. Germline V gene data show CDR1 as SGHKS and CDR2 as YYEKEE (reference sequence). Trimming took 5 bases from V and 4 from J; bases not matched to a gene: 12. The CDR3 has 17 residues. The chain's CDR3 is CASSQSSGTGANQPQHF. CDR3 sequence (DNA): TGTGCCAGCAGTCAATCCTCCGGGACAGGGGCAAATCAGCCCCAGCATTTT.

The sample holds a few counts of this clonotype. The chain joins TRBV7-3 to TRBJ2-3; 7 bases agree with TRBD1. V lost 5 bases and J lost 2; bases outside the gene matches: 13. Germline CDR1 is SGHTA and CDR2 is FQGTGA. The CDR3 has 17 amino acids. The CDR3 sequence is CASSPRSWQGDTDTQYF. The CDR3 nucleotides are TGTGCCAGCAGCCCTAGGTCGTGGCAGGGGGACACAGATACGCAGTATTTT.

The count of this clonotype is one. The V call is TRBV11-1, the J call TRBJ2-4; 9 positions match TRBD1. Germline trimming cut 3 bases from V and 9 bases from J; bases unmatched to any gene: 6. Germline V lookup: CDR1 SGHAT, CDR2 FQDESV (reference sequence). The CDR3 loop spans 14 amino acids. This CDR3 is CASSFRDRASIQYF. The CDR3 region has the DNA TGTGCCAGCAGCTTCCGGGACAGGGCGAGCATTCAGTACTTC.

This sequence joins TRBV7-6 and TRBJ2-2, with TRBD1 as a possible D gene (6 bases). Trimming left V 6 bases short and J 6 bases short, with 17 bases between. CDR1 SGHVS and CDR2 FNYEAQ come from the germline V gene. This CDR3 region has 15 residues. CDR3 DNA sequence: TGTGCCAGCAGTGTGGGGCAGGGGCGGGCCGGGGAGCTGTTTTTT. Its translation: CASSVGQGRAGELFF.

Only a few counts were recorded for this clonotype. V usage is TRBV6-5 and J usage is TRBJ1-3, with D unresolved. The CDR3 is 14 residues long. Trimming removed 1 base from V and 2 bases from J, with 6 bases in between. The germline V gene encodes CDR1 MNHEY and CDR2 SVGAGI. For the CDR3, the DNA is TGTGCCAGCAGTTACTTTGGTGCTGGAAACACCATATATTTT. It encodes CASSYFGAGNTIYF.

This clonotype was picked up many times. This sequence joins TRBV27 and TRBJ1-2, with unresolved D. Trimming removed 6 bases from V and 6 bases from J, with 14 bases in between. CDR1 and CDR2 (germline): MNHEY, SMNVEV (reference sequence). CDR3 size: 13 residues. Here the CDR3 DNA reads TGTGCCAGCAGGACCCGGCCATCGGATGGCTACACCTTC. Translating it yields CASRTRPSDGYTF.

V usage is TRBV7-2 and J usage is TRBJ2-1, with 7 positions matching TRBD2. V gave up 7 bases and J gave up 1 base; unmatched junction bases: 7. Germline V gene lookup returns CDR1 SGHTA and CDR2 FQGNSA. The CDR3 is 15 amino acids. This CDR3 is CASTVMGGSYNEQFF. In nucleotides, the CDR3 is TGTGCCAGCACCGTAATGGGGGGGTCCTACAATGAGCAGTTCTTC.